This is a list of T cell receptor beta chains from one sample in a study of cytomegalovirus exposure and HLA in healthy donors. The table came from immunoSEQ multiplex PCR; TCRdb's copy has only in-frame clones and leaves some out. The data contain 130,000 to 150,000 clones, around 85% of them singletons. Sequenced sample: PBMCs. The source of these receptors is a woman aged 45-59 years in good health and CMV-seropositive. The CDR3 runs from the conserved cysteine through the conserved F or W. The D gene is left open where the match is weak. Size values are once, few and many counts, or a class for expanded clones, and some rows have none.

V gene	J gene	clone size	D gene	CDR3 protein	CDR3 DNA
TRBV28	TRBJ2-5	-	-	CASSAGAIQETQYF	TGTGCCAGCAGCGCAGGGGCGATCCAAGAGACCCAGTACTTC
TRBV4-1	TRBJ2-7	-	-	CASSHLNSNEQYF	TGCGCCAGCAGCCACCTAAACTCGAACGAGCAGTACTTC
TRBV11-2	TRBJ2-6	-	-	CASSSRASGANVLTF	TGTGCCAGCAGCTCCAGGGCCTCTGGGGCCAACGTCCTGACTTTC
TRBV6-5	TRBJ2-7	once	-	CASSRGPNYEQYF	TGTGCCAGCAGTCGCGGGCCGAATTACGAGCAGTACTTC
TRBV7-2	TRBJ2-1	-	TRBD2	CASSLSGGGNEQFF	TGTGCCAGCAGCTTATCCGGGGGGGGCAATGAGCAGTTCTTC
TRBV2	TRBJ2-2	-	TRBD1	CASEGQGGGELFF	TGTGCCAGCGAAGGACAGGGTGGCGGGGAGCTGTTTTTT
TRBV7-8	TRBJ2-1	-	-	CASSSRFGGGADNEQFF	TGTGCCAGCAGCTCCCGGTTCGGAGGGGGGGCTGACAATGAGCAGTTCTTC
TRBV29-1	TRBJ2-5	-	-	CSAKGGANLQETQYF	TGCAGCGCCAAAGGGGGGGCGAATCTCCAAGAGACCCAGTACTTC
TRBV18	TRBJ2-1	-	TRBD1	CASSPPSGTGPRNEQFF	TGTGCCAGCTCACCCCCCTCCGGGACAGGGCCCCGCAATGAGCAGTTCTTC
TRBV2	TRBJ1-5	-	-	CASSESRGRQPQHF	TGTGCCAGCAGTGAGTCAAGGGGTCGTCAGCCCCAGCATTTT
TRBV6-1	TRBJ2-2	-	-	CASSVQDTNTGELFF	TGTGCCAGCAGTGTCCAGGACACAAACACCGGGGAGCTGTTTTTT
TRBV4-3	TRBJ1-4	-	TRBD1	CASSPGGTGNEKLFF	TGCGCCAGCAGCCCTGGGGGGACAGGGAATGAAAAACTGTTTTTT
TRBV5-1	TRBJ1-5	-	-	CASSLGGFSQPQHF	TGCGCCAGCAGCTTAGGGGGATTCAGTCAGCCCCAGCATTTT
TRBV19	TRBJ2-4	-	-	CASSQQGAKNIQYF	TGTGCCAGTAGTCAACAGGGAGCCAAAAACATTCAGTACTTC
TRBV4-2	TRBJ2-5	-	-	CASSQETLAWAQYF	TGTGCCAGCAGCCAAGAAACCCTAGCTTGGGCCCAGTACTTC
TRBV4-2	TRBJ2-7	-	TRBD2	CASSQEILAAGEQYF	TGTGCCAGCAGCCAAGAAATCCTAGCGGCGGGGGAGCAGTACTTC
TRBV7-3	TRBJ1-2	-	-	CASSLGLGGALSTF	TGTGCCAGCAGCTTAGGGCTGGGAGGGGCGTTGAGCACCTTC
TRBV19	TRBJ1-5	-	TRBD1	CASSNNIPGFLGDRAFDNQPQHF	TGTGCCAGTAGTAACAATATCCCCGGGTTTTTGGGGGACAGGGCGTTCGACAATCAGCCCCAGCATTTT
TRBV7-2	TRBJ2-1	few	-	CASSPQGARYNEQFF	TGTGCCAGCAGCCCTCAAGGGGCTAGATACAATGAGCAGTTCTTC
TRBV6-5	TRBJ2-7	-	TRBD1	CASSPDRVYEQYF	TGTGCCAGCAGTCCTGACAGGGTCTACGAGCAGTACTTC
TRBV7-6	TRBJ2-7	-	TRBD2	CASTVSSGGLDEQYF	TGTGCCAGCACCGTCTCTAGCGGGGGGCTAGACGAGCAGTACTTC
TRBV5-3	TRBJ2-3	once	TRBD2	CARSLGATSGGATPDTQYF	TGTGCCAGAAGCTTGGGGGCGACTAGCGGGGGGGCCACCCCAGATACGCAGTATTTT
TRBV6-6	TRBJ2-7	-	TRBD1	CASISPGQGYEQYF	TGTGCCAGCATTTCACCGGGACAGGGCTACGAGCAGTACTTC
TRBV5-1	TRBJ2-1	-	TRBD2	CASSLAWTSMGDEQFF	TGCGCCAGCAGCTTGGCTTGGACTAGCATGGGCGATGAGCAGTTCTTC
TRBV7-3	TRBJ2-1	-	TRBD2	CASSHRLAGYNEQFF	TGTGCCAGCAGCCACCGGCTAGCGGGGTACAATGAGCAGTTCTTC
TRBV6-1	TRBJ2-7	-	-	CASSEGTPQYF	TGTGCCAGCAGTGAAGGGACACCGCAGTACTTC
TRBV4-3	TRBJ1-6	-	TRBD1	CASSQVHRGSPLHF	TGCGCCAGCAGCCAAGTCCACAGGGGTTCACCCCTCCACTTT
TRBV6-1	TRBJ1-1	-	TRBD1	CASTRTGGGKAFF	TGTGCCAGCACCCGGACAGGGGGCGGGAAAGCTTTCTTT
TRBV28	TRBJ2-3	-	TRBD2	CASSPLAGGTDTQYF	TGTGCCAGCAGCCCTTTAGCGGGGGGTACAGATACGCAGTATTTT
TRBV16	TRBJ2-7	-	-	CASSQSPVLYEQYF	TGTGCCAGCAGCCAATCGCCGGTTCTCTACGAGCAGTACTTC
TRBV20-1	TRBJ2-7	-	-	CSAPELYEQYF	TGCAGTGCTCCGGAACTATACGAGCAGTACTTC
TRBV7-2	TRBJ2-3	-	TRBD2	CASSSGTSGGNTQYF	TGTGCCAGCAGCTCCGGGACTAGTGGGGGAAATACGCAGTATTTT
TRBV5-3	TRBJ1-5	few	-	CARSLGPDSHSNQPQHF	TGTGCCAGAAGCTTAGGACCCGACAGCCATAGCAATCAGCCCCAGCATTTT
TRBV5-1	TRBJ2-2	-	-	CASSLDGLRTGELFF	TGCGCCAGCAGCTTGGATGGCCTCCGCACCGGGGAGCTGTTTTTT
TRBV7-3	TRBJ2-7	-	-	CASSSGDSYEQYF	TGTGCCAGCAGCTCCGGGGATTCCTACGAGCAGTACTTC
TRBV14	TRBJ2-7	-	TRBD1	CASSSLRDSPYEQYF	TGTGCCAGCAGCTCGCTCCGGGACAGTCCCTACGAGCAGTACTTC
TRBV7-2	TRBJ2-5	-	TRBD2	CASSWGGDQETQYF	TGTGCCAGCAGCTGGGGGGGGGACCAAGAGACCCAGTACTTC
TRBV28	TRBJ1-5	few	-	CASDFSNQPQHF	TGTGCCAGTGACTTTAGCAATCAGCCCCAGCATTTT
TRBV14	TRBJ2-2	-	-	CASSQVAGFNTGELFF	TGTGCCAGCAGCCAGGTTGCGGGGTTTAACACCGGGGAGCTGTTTTTT